The sequence of this T cell receptor (beta chain) was determined in a study of regulatory T cells in long-lasting Graves disease. The authors built TCR beta libraries using iRepertoire HTBI primers and Arm-PCR of CDR3 regions. Per the authors' pipeline: Identification across samples found about 65 TRBV and about 13 TRBJ segments. TCRdb re-derived calls from the multiplex PCR reads in MiXCR, one entry per CDR3 protein. V and J calls and clone size were set by TCRdb, not the authors. Of roughly 420,000 distinct CDR3 sequences in the sample, roughly 15% were seen once. The CDR3 is made up of 18 amino acids. The V gene lost 0 bases and the J gene lost 0 bases, with 18 bases spanning the gap. Germline V CDR1 and CDR2: MNHEY, SMNVEV (reference sequence). Findings and limits, study-wide: Relative to new patients (under 1,000), persistent patients exhibited greater sharing of public clonotypes (approximately 2,700).

With regard to this clonotype: Its cognate antigen is unknown. This may be a read error: a much more frequent sequence differs by one nucleotide.

This sample's time point: newly diagnosed GD, antithyroid drugs for less than 3 months. RNA from PBMCs was the source of the TCR library. The same data also went into a second study, on T cells in Graves' hyperthyroidism and ophthalmopathy. From that report: A first-round RT-PCR of the TCR CDR3 used the HTBI primer set. Most clonotypes that expanded in the thyroid above 0.001 also showed up in blood.

This sequence was found in a woman in her twenties or thirties with Graves disease. The sequencing here drew on peripheral blood mononuclear cells (PBMCs), taken at new diagnosis, from a patient treated with antithyroid drugs. This chain links TRBV27 with TRBJ2-7; a possible D gene is TRBD2 (5 bases). The DNA for the CDR3 is TGTGCCAGCAGTTTATCCCTTCCAGGAGGTGGGTTCTCCTACGAGCAGTACTTC. It yields the protein CASSLSLPGGGFSYEQYF.